This T cell receptor beta chain was documented in a study of blood T cell repertoires in COVID-19. Looking at the study overall: Samples came from the United States, Italy and Spain, spanning acute and convalescent COVID-19. PBMCs, B-cell-depleted T cells, or T cells provided the cDNA or gDNA that made up the material.

Germline V gene data show CDR1 as SGHRS and CDR2 as YFSETQ. This CDR3 region has 16 residues. V trimming: 4 bases; J trimming: 3 bases; junction bases outside the gene matches: 10. In the original workflow: Reference gene primers were amplified, and this amplification served to estimate nucleated cell counts. Clones were read by immunoSEQ multiplex PCR, and TCRdb kept only the in-frame ones, dropping some. Clone size and the V and J calls come from that table; the DNA yielded D and trimming. The sample lists 95,000 to 150,000 clones; around 88% were seen once. This sequence was found in a woman aged 45 to 65 with active or convalescent COVID-19. The specimen sequenced was peripheral blood. V usage is TRBV5-1 and J usage is TRBJ2-1, with TRBD2 matching over 7 bases. Written as DNA, the CDR3 is TGCGCCAGCAGCCCATCCGGGGGAGGGTTCTACAATGAGCAGTTCTTC. It codes for CASSPSGGGFYNEQFF.